Detailed here is one TCR beta chain. The data were obtained in a study of control samples from healthy donors and cancer patients. The length of the CDR3 is 16 residues. Germline CDR1 is MGHRA and CDR2 is YSYEKL. V was clipped by 4 bases and J by 5 bases; unmatched bases: 8. Measured with immunoSEQ multiplex PCR; TCRdb has only the in-frame clones, and not every one. The sample carries roughly 130,000 clones, less than 95% recorded once. The receptor comes from a young man in good health. Sequencing was performed on blood. This sequence joins TRBV4-1 and TRBJ2-1; 10 nucleotides agree with TRBD1. CDR3 sequence reads: CASSRLTGTGDNEQFF. The CDR3 DNA reads as TGCGCCAGCAGCCGACTCACCGGGACAGGGGACAATGAGCAGTTCTTC.